This T cell receptor (beta chain) originates from a study of blood T cell repertoires in COVID-19. V lost 2 bases, J lost 0 bases, and 12 bases lay in between. The CDR3 is made up of 16 amino acids. Germline values: CDR1 SGHTA, CDR2 FQGTGA. Generated by immunoSEQ multiplex PCR, the TCRdb table keeps only in-frame clones and is missing some. The sample lists 250,000 to 350,000 clones; about 89% were seen once. Sequencing was done on a sample of peripheral blood. This sequence joins TRBV7-3 and TRBJ2-3; weak D call: TRBD1 (5 bases). The source is a man aged 25-40 years with acute or convalescent COVID-19. This chain's CDR3 is CASSLGAQRSTDTQYF. CDR3 coding DNA: TGTGCCAGCAGCTTAGGGGCTCAGCGTAGCACAGATACGCAGTATTTT.